This T cell receptor (beta chain) was recovered during a study of PD-1 blockade in classical Hodgkin lymphoma. TCRdb keeps only in-frame clones here, not all; method: immunoSEQ multiplex PCR. The sample consists of about 22,000 clones, less than 75% of them appearing once. The time point: cycle 4 day 1 (C4D1), after 5 to 7 weeks of nivolumab. Brentuximab vedotin exposure varied, and every patient relapsed after autologous stem cell transplantation. Magnetic negative selection served to purify CD4+ T cells out of PBMCs that had been thawed. Trimming shortened V by 5 bases and J by 3 bases, and 4 bases separated the two germline ends. Per the germline V gene, CDR1 is GTSNPN and CDR2 is SVGIG (reference sequence). CDR3 length: 10 residues.

This TCR was recovered from a human donor with classical Hodgkin lymphoma. The sample in question was CD4+ T cells from blood, obtained before the fourth cycle of nivolumab. This chain uses TRBV30 with TRBJ2-5; D is unclear. CDR3 sequence (DNA): TGTGCCTGGCGGAAAGAGACCCAGTACTTC. Its translation is CAWRKETQYF.